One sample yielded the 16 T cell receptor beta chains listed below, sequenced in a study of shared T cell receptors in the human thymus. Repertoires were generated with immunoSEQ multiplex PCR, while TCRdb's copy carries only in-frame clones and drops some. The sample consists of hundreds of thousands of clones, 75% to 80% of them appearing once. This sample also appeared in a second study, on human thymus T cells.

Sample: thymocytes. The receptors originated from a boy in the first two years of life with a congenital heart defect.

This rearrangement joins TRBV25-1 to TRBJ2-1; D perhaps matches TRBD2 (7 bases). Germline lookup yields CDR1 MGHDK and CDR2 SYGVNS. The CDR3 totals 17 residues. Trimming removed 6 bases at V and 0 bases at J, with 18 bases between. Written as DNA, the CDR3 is TGTGCCAGCAGCCTCGAAGGGGGGGAGTTCTCCTACAATGAGCAGTTCTTC. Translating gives CASSLEGGEFSYNEQFF.

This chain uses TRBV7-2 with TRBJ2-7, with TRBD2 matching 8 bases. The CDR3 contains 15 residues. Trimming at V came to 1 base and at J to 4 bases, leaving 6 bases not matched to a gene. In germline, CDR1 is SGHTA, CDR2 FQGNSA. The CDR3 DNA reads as TGTGCCAGCAGCTTAGGCTCCGGGAGGGCGTACGAGCAGTACTTC. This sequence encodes CASSLGSGRAYEQYF.

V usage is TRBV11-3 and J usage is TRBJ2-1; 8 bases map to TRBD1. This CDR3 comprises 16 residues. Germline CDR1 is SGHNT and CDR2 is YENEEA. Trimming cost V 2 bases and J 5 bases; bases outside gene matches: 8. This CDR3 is CASSLNRGTPDNEQFF. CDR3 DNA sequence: TGTGCCAGCAGCTTAAACAGGGGGACTCCCGACAATGAGCAGTTCTTC. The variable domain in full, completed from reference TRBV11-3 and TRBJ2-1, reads EAGVVQSPRYKIIEKKQPVAFWCNPISGHNTLYWYLQNLGQGPELLIRYENEEAVDDSQLPKDRFSAERLKGVDSTLKIQPAELGDSAVYLCASSLNRGTPDNEQFFGPGTRLTVL.

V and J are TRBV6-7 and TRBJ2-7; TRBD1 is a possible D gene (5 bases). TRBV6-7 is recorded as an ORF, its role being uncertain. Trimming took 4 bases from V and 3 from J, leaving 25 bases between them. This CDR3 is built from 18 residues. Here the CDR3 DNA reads TGTGCCAGCAGTTCCATGAACGTTAGGGGCCCGCCGGGCTACGAGCAGTACTTC. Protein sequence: CASSSMNVRGPPGYEQYF.

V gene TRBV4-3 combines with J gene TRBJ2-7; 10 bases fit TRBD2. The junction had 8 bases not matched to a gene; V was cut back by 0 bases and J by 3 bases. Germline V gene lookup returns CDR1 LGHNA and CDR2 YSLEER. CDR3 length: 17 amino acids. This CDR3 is CASSQEWFTSGDYEQYF. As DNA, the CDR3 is TGCGCCAGCAGCCAAGAGTGGTTCACTAGCGGGGACTACGAGCAGTACTTC.

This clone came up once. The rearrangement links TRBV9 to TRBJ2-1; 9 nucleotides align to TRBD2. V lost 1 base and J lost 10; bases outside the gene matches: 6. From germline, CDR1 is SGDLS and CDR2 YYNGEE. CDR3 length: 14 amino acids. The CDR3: CASSVLAGRGEQFF. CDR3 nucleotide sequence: TGTGCCAGCAGCGTACTAGCGGGACGCGGGGAGCAGTTCTTC.

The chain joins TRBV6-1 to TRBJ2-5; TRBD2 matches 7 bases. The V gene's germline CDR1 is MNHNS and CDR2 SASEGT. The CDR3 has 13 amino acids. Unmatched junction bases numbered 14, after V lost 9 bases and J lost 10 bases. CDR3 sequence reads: CARGGEGVGDQYF. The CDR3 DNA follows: TGTGCCAGGGGTGGGGAGGGCGTAGGGGACCAGTACTTC.

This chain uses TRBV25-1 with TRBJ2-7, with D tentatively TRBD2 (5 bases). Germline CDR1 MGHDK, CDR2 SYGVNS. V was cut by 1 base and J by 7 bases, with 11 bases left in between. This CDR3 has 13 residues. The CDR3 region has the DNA TGTGCCAGCAGTGAATTAGGGAGCCGGGAGCAGTACTTC. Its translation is CASSELGSREQYF.

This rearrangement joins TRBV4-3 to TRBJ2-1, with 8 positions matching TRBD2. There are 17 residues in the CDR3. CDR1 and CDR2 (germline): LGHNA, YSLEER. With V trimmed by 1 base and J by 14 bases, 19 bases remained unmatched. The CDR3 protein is CASSQVWARLATTHKFF. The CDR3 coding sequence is TGCGCCAGCAGCCAAGTTTGGGCGAGACTAGCGACAACCCATAAGTTCTTC.

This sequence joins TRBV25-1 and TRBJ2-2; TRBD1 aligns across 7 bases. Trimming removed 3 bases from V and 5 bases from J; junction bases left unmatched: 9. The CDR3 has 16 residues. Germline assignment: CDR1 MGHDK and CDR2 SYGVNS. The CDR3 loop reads CASSDPDREETGELFF. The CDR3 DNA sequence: TGTGCCAGCAGTGATCCCGACAGGGAAGAAACCGGGGAGCTGTTTTTT.

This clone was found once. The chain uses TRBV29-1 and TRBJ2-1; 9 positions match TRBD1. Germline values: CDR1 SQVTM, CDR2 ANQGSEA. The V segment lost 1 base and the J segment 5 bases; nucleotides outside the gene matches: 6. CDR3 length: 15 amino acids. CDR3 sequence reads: CSVEAPQGANNEQFF. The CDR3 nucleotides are TGCAGCGTTGAAGCCCCACAGGGGGCCAACAATGAGCAGTTCTTC.

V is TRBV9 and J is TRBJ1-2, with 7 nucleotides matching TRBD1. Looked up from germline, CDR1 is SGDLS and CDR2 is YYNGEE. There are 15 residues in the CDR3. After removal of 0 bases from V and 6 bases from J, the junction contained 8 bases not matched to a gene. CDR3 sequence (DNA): TGTGCCAGCAGCGTAGATAGACAGGGAGAGAATGGCTACACCTTC. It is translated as CASSVDRQGENGYTF.

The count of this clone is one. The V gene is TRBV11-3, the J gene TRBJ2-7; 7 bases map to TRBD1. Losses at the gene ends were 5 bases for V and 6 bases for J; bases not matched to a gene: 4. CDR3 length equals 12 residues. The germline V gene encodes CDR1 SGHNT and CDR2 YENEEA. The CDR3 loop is CASSSSGGEQYF. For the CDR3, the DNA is TGTGCCAGCAGCAGTTCAGGGGGCGAGCAGTACTTC.

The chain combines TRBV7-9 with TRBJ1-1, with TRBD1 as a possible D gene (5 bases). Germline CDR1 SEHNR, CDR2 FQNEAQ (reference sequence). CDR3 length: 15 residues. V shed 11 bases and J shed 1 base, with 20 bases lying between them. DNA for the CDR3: TGTGCCCAGCAAGCCCCCCAGGGAAGGAACACTGAAGCTTTCTTT. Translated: CAQQAPQGRNTEAFF.

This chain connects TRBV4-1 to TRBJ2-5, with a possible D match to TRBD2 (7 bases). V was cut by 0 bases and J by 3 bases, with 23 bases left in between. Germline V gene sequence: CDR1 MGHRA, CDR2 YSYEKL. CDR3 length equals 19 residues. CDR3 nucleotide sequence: TGCGCCAGCAGCCAAGACCACGGGGGGCGGTCTACCTATAAAGAGACCCAGTACTTC. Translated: CASSQDHGGRSTYKETQYF.

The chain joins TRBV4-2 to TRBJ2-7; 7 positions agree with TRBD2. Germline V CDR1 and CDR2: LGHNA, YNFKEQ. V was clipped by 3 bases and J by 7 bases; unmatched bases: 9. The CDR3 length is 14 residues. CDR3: CASSQGGIWGEQYF. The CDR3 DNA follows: TGTGCCAGCAGCCAGGGGGGGATTTGGGGTGAGCAGTACTTC.